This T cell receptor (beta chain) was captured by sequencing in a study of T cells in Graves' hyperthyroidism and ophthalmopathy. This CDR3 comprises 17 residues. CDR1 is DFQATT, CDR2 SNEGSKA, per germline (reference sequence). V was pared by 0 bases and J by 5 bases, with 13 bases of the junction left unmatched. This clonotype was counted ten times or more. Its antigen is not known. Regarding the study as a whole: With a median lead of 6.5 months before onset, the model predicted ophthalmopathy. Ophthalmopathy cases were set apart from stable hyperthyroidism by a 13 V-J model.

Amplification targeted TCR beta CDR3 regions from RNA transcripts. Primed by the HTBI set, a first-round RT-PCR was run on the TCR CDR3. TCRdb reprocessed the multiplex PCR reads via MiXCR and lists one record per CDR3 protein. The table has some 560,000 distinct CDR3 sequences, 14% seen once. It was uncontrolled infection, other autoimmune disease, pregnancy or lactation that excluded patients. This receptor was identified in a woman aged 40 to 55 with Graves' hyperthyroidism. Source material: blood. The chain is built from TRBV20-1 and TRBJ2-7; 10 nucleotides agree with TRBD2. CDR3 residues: CSAREFTSGTSLNEQYF. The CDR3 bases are TGCAGTGCTAGAGAGTTTACTAGCGGGACCTCCCTGAACGAGCAGTACTTC.